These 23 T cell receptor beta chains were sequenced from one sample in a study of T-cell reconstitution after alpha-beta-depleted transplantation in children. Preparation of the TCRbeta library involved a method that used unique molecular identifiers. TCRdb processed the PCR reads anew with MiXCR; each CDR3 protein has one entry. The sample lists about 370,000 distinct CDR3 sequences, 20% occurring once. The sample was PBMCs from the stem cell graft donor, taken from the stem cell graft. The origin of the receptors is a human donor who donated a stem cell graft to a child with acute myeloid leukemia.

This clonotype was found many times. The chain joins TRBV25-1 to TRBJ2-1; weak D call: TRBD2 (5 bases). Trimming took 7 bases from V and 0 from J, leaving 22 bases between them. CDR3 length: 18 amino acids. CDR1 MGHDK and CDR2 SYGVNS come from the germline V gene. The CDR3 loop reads CASTRKGGLGASYNEQFF. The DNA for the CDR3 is TGTGCCAGCACCCGAAAGGGTGGACTTGGAGCCTCCTACAATGAGCAGTTCTTC.

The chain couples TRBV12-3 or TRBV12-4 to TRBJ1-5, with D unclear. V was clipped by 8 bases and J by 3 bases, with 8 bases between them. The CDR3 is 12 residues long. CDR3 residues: CASGGNNQPQHF. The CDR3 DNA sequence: TGTGCCAGCGGAGGGAACAATCAGCCCCAGCATTTT.

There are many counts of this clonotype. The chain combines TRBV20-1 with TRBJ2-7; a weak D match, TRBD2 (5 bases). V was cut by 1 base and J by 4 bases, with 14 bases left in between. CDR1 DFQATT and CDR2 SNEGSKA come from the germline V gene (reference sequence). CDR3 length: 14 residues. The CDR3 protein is CSARASGSVYEQYF. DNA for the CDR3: TGCAGTGCTAGAGCTAGTGGGAGTGTGTACGAGCAGTACTTC.

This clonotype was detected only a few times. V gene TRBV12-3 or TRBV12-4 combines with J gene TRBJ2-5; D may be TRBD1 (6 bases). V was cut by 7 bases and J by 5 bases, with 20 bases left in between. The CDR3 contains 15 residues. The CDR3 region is CASNLEWTETETQYF. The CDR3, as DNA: TGTGCCAGCAATCTCGAATGGACAGAAACGGAGACCCAGTACTTC.

The CDR3 bases are TGTGCCAGCAGCTTAGGCGGGAGACAGAACACTGAAGCTTTCTTT. Amino acids: CASSLGGRQNTEAFF. The genes are TRBV7-8 and TRBJ1-1; D not resolved. Germline lookup yields CDR1 SGHVS and CDR2 FQNEAQ. The V end was cut by 1 base, the J end by 1 base, with 10 bases between. CDR3 length equals 15 residues.

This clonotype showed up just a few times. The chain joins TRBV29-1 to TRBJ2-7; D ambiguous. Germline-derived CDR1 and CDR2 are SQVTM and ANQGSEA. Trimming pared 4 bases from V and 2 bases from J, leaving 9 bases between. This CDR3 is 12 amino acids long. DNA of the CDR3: TGCAGCGTTGTAAGGCAGCCCTACGAGCAGTACTTC. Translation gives CSVVRQPYEQYF.

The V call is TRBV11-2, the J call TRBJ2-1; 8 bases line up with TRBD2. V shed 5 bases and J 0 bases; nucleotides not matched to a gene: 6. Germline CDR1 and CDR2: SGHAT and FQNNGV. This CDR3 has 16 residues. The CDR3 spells CASSVNSGTSYNEQFF. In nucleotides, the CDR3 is TGTGCCAGCAGCGTGAATAGCGGGACCTCCTACAATGAGCAGTTCTTC.

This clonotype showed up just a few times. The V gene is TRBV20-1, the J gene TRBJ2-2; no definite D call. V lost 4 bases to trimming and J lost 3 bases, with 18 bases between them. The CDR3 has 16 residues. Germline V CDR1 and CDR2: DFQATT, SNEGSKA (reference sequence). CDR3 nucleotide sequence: TGCAGTGCTAACCATCCTGTGAGTTCATACACCGGGGAGCTGTTTTTT. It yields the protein CSANHPVSSYTGELFF.

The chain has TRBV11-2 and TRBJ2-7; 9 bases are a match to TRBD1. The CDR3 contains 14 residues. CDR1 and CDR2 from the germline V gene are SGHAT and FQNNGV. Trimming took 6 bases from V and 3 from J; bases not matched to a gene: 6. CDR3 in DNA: TGTGCCAGCAGAGCCCGGGACAGGGTCTACGAGCAGTACTTC. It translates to CASRARDRVYEQYF.

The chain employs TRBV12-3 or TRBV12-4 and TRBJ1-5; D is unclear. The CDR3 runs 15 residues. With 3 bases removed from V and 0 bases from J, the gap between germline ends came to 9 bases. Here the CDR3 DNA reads TGTGCCAGCAGTTTGGGAACTTATAGCAATCAGCCCCAGCATTTT. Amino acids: CASSLGTYSNQPQHF.

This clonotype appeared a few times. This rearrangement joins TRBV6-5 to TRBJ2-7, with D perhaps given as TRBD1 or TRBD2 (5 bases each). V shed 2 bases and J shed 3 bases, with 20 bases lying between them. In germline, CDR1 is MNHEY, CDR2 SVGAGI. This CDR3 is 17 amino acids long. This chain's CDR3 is CASSYKPHSGTYYEQYF. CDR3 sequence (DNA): TGTGCCAGCAGTTACAAGCCCCACTCCGGGACCTACTACGAGCAGTACTTC.

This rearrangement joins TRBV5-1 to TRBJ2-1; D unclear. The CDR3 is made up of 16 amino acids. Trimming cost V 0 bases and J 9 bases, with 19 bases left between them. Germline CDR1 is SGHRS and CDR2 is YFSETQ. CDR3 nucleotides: TGCGCCAGCAGCTTGGCCGGTAGCACGCTGTCCGGTGAGCAGTTCTTC. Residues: CASSLAGSTLSGEQFF.

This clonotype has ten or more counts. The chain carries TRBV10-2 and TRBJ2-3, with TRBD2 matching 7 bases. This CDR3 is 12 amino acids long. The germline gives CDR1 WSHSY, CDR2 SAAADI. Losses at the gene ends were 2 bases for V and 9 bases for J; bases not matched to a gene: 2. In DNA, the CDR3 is TGCGCCAGCAGTGAGGGGAGGGCGACGCAGTATTTT. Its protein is CASSEGRATQYF.

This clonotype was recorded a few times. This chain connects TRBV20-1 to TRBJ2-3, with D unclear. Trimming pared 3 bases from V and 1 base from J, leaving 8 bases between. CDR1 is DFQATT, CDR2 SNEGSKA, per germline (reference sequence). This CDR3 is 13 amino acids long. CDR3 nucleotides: TGCAGTGCTAGGACCCCTGGCACAGATACGCAGTATTTT. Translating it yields CSARTPGTDTQYF.

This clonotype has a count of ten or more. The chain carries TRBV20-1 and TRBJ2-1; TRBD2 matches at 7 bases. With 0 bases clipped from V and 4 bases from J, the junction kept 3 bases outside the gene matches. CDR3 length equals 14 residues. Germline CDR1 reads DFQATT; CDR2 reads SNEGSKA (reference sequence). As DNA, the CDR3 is TGCAGTGCTAGAGATGGCGGGAGTTACAATGAGCAGTTCTTC. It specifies CSARDGGSYNEQFF.

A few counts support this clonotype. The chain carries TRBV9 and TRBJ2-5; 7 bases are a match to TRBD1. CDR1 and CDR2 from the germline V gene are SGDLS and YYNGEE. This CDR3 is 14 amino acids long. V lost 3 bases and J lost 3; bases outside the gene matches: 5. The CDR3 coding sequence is TGTGCCAGCAGCGCCCGAACAGGGGAAGAGACCCAGTACTTC. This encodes CASSARTGEETQYF.

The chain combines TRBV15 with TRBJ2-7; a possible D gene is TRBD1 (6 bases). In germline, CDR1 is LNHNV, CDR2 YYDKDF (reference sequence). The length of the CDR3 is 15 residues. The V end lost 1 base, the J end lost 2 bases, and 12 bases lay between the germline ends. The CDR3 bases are TGTGCCACCAGCAGAGTAGGACAGCGGACCTACGAGCAGTACTTC. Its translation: CATSRVGQRTYEQYF. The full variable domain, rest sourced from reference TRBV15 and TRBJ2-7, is DAMVIQNPRYQVTQFGKPVTLSCSQTLNHNVMYWYQQKSSQAPKLLFHYYDKDFNNEADTPDNFQSRRPNTSFCFLDIRSPGLGDTAMYLCATSRVGQRTYEQYFGPGTRLTVT.

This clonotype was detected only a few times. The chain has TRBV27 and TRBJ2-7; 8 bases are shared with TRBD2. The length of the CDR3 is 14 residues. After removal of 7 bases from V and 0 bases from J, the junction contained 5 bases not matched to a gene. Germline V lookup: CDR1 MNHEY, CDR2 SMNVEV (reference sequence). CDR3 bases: TGTGCCAGCACCCGCAGCGGGGGCTCCTACGAGCAGTACTTC. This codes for CASTRSGGSYEQYF.

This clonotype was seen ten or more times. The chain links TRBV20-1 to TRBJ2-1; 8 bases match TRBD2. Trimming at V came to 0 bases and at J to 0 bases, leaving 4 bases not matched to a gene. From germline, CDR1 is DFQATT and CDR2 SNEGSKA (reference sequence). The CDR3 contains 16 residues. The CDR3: CSARDSGKASYNEQFF. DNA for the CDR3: TGCAGTGCTAGAGATAGCGGGAAGGCCTCCTACAATGAGCAGTTCTTC.

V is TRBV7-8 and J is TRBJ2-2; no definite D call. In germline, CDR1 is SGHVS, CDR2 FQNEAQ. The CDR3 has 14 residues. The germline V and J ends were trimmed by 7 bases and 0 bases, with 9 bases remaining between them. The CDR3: CASKSAANTGELFF. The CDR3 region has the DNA TGTGCCAGCAAAAGCGCTGCGAACACCGGGGAGCTGTTTTTT.

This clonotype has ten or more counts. In nucleotides, the CDR3 is TGTGCCAGCAGGAGGGCTGGAAACACCATATATTTT. Protein sequence: CASRRAGNTIYF. The V and J genes are TRBV12-3 or TRBV12-4 and TRBJ1-3, with D uncertain. The CDR3 is 12 amino acids. Between the trimmed V and J ends, which lost 6 bases and 2 bases, there was a span of 5 bases.

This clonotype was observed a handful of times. The CDR3: CSACEGSSGANVLTF. The CDR3 region has the DNA TGCAGTGCCTGTGAGGGGAGCTCTGGGGCCAACGTCCTGACTTTC. The chain recombines TRBV20-1 with TRBJ2-6; D may match TRBD1 or TRBD2 (5 bases each). The ends were cut back, 6 bases at V and 0 bases at J, with 12 bases in the middle. The CDR3 is 15 amino acids. Germline CDR1 and CDR2: DFQATT and SNEGSKA (reference sequence).

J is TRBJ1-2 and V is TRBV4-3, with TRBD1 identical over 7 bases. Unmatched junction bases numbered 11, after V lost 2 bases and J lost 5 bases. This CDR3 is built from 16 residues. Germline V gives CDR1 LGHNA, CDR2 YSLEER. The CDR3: CASSQRLPGQRYGYTF. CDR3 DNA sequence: TGCGCCAGCAGCCAAAGACTCCCGGGACAGAGATATGGCTACACCTTC.